A single sample gave rise to the 30 T cell receptor beta chains below, sequenced in a study of response to subunit inactivated influenza vaccine. TCRdb passed the RT-PCR reads through MiXCR, listing each CDR3 protein once. Seen here are some 540,000 distinct CDR3 sequences, approximately 22% observed once, and the top ten hold around 2.8%. This same sample was also taken into another study, of T cells expressing NK-cell markers. From that second work: For TCR beta, cDNA was produced by 5'RACE template switching with UMIs.

Material: CD4+ T cells sorted from PBMCs, obtained about 12 days after vaccination. The receptors derive from a man aged 45-65 years who received an inactivated influenza vaccine.

V is TRBV25-1 and J is TRBJ2-3; TRBD2 matches 7 bases. V lost 3 bases and J lost 7; bases outside the gene matches: 4. Germline CDR1 is MGHDK and CDR2 is SYGVNS. This CDR3 has 13 residues. The CDR3, as DNA: TGTGCCAGCAGTGACGGGACTACTTATACGCAGTATTTT. It translates to CASSDGTTYTQYF.

This clonotype was observed a few times. The CDR3 DNA reads TGTGCCAGCAGCCAAGGACCAGGTTATTCACCCCTCCACTTT. The encoded protein is CASSQGPGYSPLHF. The gene calls are TRBV14 and TRBJ1-6; no clear D. V lost 1 base and J lost 8, with 9 bases in between. From germline, CDR1 is SGHDN and CDR2 FVKESK. The length of the CDR3 is 14 residues.

The rearrangement joins TRBV3-1 to TRBJ2-7, with 8 bases identical to TRBD2. In germline, CDR1 is LGHDT, CDR2 YNNKEL (reference sequence). Trimming removed 3 bases from V and 5 bases from J; junction bases left unmatched: 15. CDR3 length equals 17 residues. The CDR3 loop is CASSQGGLALRKNEQYF. The CDR3 DNA reads TGTGCCAGCAGCCAGGGTGGACTAGCTCTAAGGAAGAACGAGCAGTACTTC.

The chain links TRBV7-8 to TRBJ1-2; TRBD1 aligns across 8 bases. Germline values: CDR1 SGHVS, CDR2 FQNEAQ. The CDR3 has 14 residues. Unmatched junction bases numbered 7, after V lost 7 bases and J lost 3 bases. The DNA of the CDR3 is TGTGCCAGCACGCCTGGACAGGGTGACTATGGCTACACCTTC. Residues: CASTPGQGDYGYTF.

The chain employs TRBV7-2 and TRBJ2-7; a weak D match, TRBD2 (6 bases). V lost 5 bases and J lost 3, with 14 bases in between. This CDR3 contains 14 residues. The V gene's germline CDR1 is SGHTA and CDR2 FQGNSA. DNA of the CDR3: TGTGCCAGCAGCGGGGGGAGAGGGAGCTACGAGCAGTACTTC. Residues: CASSGGRGSYEQYF.

A few counts support this clonotype. This CDR3 reads CAWSTQANQPQHF. Written as DNA, the CDR3 is TGTGCCTGGAGTACCCAGGCTAATCAGCCCCAGCATTTT. This chain joins TRBV30 and TRBJ1-5; no firm D call. Germline V gene sequence: CDR1 GTSNPN, CDR2 SVGIG (reference sequence). The CDR3 sequence is 13 residues long. V was clipped by 2 bases and J by 4 bases, with 9 bases between them.

This clonotype was observed a few times. This sequence joins TRBV7-6 and TRBJ2-3; D is unresolved. The CDR3 consists of 12 residues. V was shortened by 10 bases and J by 4 bases, with 12 bases between the two germline ends. The germline V gene has CDR1 SGHVS and CDR2 FNYEAQ. Here the CDR3 DNA reads TGTGCCATCTCCAATAGAGCAGATACGCAGTATTTT. It encodes CAISNRADTQYF.

The chain employs TRBV5-1 and TRBJ2-5; 8 bases fit TRBD1. Per germline, CDR1 SGHRS and CDR2 YFSETQ. This CDR3 is built from 15 residues. Trimming cost V 1 base and J 2 bases; bases outside gene matches: 4. The CDR3 DNA sequence: TGCGCCAGCAGCTTGTACAGGGGGGAACAAGAGACCCAGTACTTC. This gives the protein CASSLYRGEQETQYF.

This clonotype was found a few times. The rearrangement links TRBV7-6 to TRBJ2-3, with TRBD1 identical over 9 bases. CDR3 size: 15 residues. Germline CDR1 SGHVS, CDR2 FNYEAQ. V was pared by 5 bases and J by 4 bases, with 7 bases of the junction left unmatched. The CDR3 loop is CASSPKRQGADTQYF. The CDR3 coding sequence is TGTGCCAGCAGCCCGAAGCGACAGGGGGCAGATACGCAGTATTTT.

V and J are TRBV5-1 and TRBJ2-2; 7 bases are a match to TRBD1. Per germline, CDR1 SGHRS and CDR2 YFSETQ. V was clipped by 2 bases and J by 4 bases; unmatched bases: 5. There are 15 residues in the CDR3. CDR3 sequence: CASSFDRASTGELFF. The CDR3 DNA reads as TGCGCCAGCAGCTTTGACAGGGCTTCCACCGGGGAGCTGTTTTTT.

This clonotype appeared a few times. The rearrangement joins TRBV5-1 to TRBJ2-7; 12 nucleotides agree with TRBD1. V dropped 1 base and J dropped 7; count of bases not matched to a gene: 9. The CDR3 runs 16 residues. Germline assignment: CDR1 SGHRS and CDR2 YFSETQ. In nucleotides, the CDR3 is TGCGCCAGCAGCTTGTCCCCGGGACAGGGGGCGCGGGAGCAGTACTTC. Its protein product is CASSLSPGQGAREQYF.

This chain connects TRBV29-1 to TRBJ2-7, with TRBD1 matching 10 bases. Trimming at V came to 6 bases and at J to 3 bases, leaving 11 bases not matched to a gene. The CDR3 is made up of 15 amino acids. Germline V lookup: CDR1 SQVTM, CDR2 ANQGSEA. The CDR3 sequence is CSVLRRDRGGYEQYF. In nucleotides, the CDR3 is TGCAGCGTGTTAAGGCGGGACAGGGGAGGCTACGAGCAGTACTTC.

This clonotype was detected a few times. The rearrangement uses TRBV20-1 and TRBJ2-5; 7 bases match TRBD2. Looked up from germline, CDR1 is DFQATT and CDR2 is SNEGSKA (reference sequence). This CDR3 spans 16 amino acids. V shed 2 bases and J 8 bases; nucleotides not matched to a gene: 17. Here the CDR3 reads CSARLFGSSGSETQYF. Here the CDR3 DNA reads TGCAGTGCTAGACTCTTTGGCTCTAGCGGTTCGGAAACCCAGTACTTC.

The rearrangement joins TRBV7-9 to TRBJ2-7; tentatively, D is TRBD1 (6 bases). The J call is doubtful: the DNA matches TRBJ2-1 better. CDR3 length: 13 amino acids. In germline, CDR1 is SEHNR, CDR2 FQNEAQ (reference sequence). This CDR3 is CASSPGQSYEQFF. CDR3 nucleotide sequence: TGTGCCAGCAGCCCAGGACAGTCCTACGAGCAGTTCTTC.

The chain couples TRBV5-8 to TRBJ2-3; 9 bases agree with TRBD2. This CDR3 comprises 16 residues. Germline V gives CDR1 SGHTS, CDR2 YDEGEE. V shed 7 bases and J 4 bases; nucleotides not matched to a gene: 13. CDR3 residues: CASGIPGLAISDTQYF. Written as DNA, the CDR3 is TGTGCCAGCGGAATCCCGGGACTAGCAATATCAGATACGCAGTATTTT.

The V and J genes are TRBV7-9 and TRBJ1-6; D not certain. V was pared by 1 base and J by 10 bases, with 8 bases between. CDR3 size: 13 residues. Germline V lookup: CDR1 SEHNR, CDR2 FQNEAQ (reference sequence). CDR3 sequence reads: CASSLDLASPLHF. Written as DNA, the CDR3 is TGTGCCAGCAGCTTAGACCTGGCATCACCCCTCCACTTT.

This clonotype was seen only a few times. The chain carries TRBV30 and TRBJ2-1; possibly TRBD2 for D (6 bases). The CDR3 spans 13 residues. Per the germline V gene, CDR1 is GTSNPN and CDR2 is SVGIG (reference sequence). With 3 bases removed from V and 3 bases from J, the gap between germline ends came to 9 bases. This CDR3 is CAWSGSSYNEQFF. CDR3 nucleotide sequence: TGTGCCTGGAGCGGGAGTAGCTACAATGAGCAGTTCTTC.

This clonotype has at least ten counts. This chain connects TRBV29-1 to TRBJ1-5, with 8 bases aligning to TRBD1. V gave up 4 bases and J gave up 10 bases; unmatched junction bases: 9. This CDR3 has 13 amino acids. Per germline, CDR1 SQVTM and CDR2 ANQGSEA. CDR3 amino acids: CSVAPDREGPQHF. In nucleotides, the CDR3 is TGCAGCGTTGCCCCGGACAGGGAGGGTCCCCAGCATTTT.

The V call is TRBV7-3, the J call TRBJ2-7, with 11 bases fitting TRBD2. The CDR3 spans 16 residues. Germline CDR1 and CDR2: SGHTA and FQGTGA. The ends lost 0 bases at V and 4 bases at J; junction bases unmatched: 5. CDR3 protein: CASSLTGASGRYEQYF. The CDR3 nucleotides read TGTGCCAGCAGCTTAACTGGGGCTAGCGGGAGGTACGAGCAGTACTTC.

This clonotype showed up just a few times. This rearrangement joins TRBV12-3 or TRBV12-4 to TRBJ1-1; 10 nucleotides line up with TRBD1. The CDR3 runs 13 residues. Trimming took 8 bases from V and 3 from J; bases not matched to a gene: 3. This CDR3 is CASWGQGHTEAFF. The DNA of the CDR3 is TGTGCCAGCTGGGGACAGGGGCACACTGAAGCTTTCTTT.

This clonotype was seen only a few times. The rearrangement links TRBV12-3 or TRBV12-4 to TRBJ2-5; TRBD2 matches at 10 bases. V was clipped by 6 bases and J by 2 bases; unmatched bases: 15. The CDR3 spans 18 residues. CDR3 sequence (DNA): TGTGCCAGCAGCTCCATTACTAGCGGGGCCGATAAACAAGAGACCCAGTACTTC. Amino acid sequence: CASSSITSGADKQETQYF.

The sample holds a few counts of this clonotype. V gene TRBV7-2 combines with J gene TRBJ1-6, with D unclear. From germline, CDR1 is SGHTA and CDR2 FQGNSA. Trimming took 1 base from V and 5 from J, leaving 15 bases between them. CDR3 length: 17 residues. The CDR3 DNA is TGTGCCAGCAGCTTAGTTTATAGGTCCAGAGATAATTCACCCCTCCACTTT. It encodes CASSLVYRSRDNSPLHF.

The genes are TRBV19 and TRBJ1-5; TRBD1 aligns across 7 bases. Losses at the gene ends were 4 bases for V and 8 bases for J; bases not matched to a gene: 8. Germline V CDR1 and CDR2: LNHDA, SQIVND (reference sequence). The CDR3 sequence is 14 residues long. The CDR3 is CASSTPGGPEPQHF. In DNA, the CDR3 is TGTGCCAGTAGTACACCAGGGGGACCGGAGCCCCAGCATTTT. The full variable domain, with the rest looked up from reference TRBV19 and TRBJ1-5, is DGGITQSPKYLFRKEGQNVTLSCEQNLNHDAMYWYRQDPGQGLRLIYYSQIVNDFQKGDIAEGYSVSREKKESFPLTVTSAQKNPTAFYLCASSTPGGPEPQHFGDGTRLSIL.

This clonotype was observed a few times. The J gene is TRBJ2-1, the V gene TRBV11-3; TRBD1 agrees at 11 bases. After removal of 0 bases from V and 7 bases from J, the junction contained 5 bases not matched to a gene. CDR1 and CDR2 (germline): SGHNT, YENEEA. This CDR3 comprises 16 residues. CDR3 loop: CASSLEGTGGKNEQFF. The CDR3 DNA follows: TGTGCCAGCAGCTTAGAAGGGACAGGGGGAAAGAATGAGCAGTTCTTC.

This clonotype has only a few counts. The chain couples TRBV5-6 to TRBJ2-7, with 7 bases identical to TRBD2. Trimming cost V 6 bases and J 2 bases; bases outside gene matches: 5. The CDR3 is 13 residues long. Germline loops: CDR1 SGHDT, CDR2 YYEEEE. The CDR3 is CASNWGGTYEQYF. The CDR3 DNA follows: TGTGCCAGCAACTGGGGGGGGACCTACGAGCAGTACTTC.

This clonotype was detected once. This chain connects TRBV11-1 to TRBJ2-3, with D tentatively TRBD2 (6 bases). Germline-derived CDR1 and CDR2 are SGHAT and FQDESV (reference sequence). This CDR3 has 16 amino acids. Between the trimmed V and J ends, which lost 1 base and 3 bases, there was a span of 14 bases. The CDR3 coding sequence is TGTGCCAGCAGCTTAGGTCCGGGAGTAAGGACAGATACGCAGTATTTT. Protein: CASSLGPGVRTDTQYF.

This clonotype was detected only a few times. This rearrangement joins TRBV6-2 or TRBV6-3 to TRBJ1-1, with TRBD1 identical over 8 bases. The CDR3 totals 17 residues. CDR1 and CDR2 from the germline V gene are MNHEY and SVGEGT. V was pared by 5 bases and J by 5 bases, with 16 bases of the junction left unmatched. Here the CDR3 reads CASSRIAQGVIRTEAFF. CDR3 in DNA: TGTGCCAGCAGTAGGATCGCACAGGGGGTCATTAGAACTGAAGCTTTCTTT.

This clonotype was observed a few times. The V gene is TRBV5-1, the J gene TRBJ1-3; TRBD1 is a possible D gene (5 bases). The CDR3 is made up of 18 amino acids. V was pared by 0 bases and J by 4 bases, with 20 bases between. CDR1 is SGHRS and CDR2 is YFSETQ in the germline V gene. The CDR3 DNA follows: TGCGCCAGCAGCTTGGGGGGACCGCAACCCTCTGGAGGAAACACCATATATTTT. This codes for CASSLGGPQPSGGNTIYF.

This clonotype was picked up a small number of times. V and J are TRBV9 and TRBJ2-5, with D perhaps assigned TRBD1 or TRBD2 (5 bases each). The germline V and J ends were trimmed by 4 bases and 7 bases, with 14 bases remaining between them. The CDR3 sequence is 13 residues long. The germline CDR1 and CDR2 sequences are SGDLS and YYNGEE. In nucleotides, the CDR3 is TGTGCCAGCAGCCCAAATCCTGGGGGGACCCAGTACTTC. It encodes CASSPNPGGTQYF.

A few counts support this clonotype. The CDR3 nucleotides are TGCGCCAGCAGCCCCCCGGTTCCCACAGATACGCAGTATTTT. Translation: CASSPPVPTDTQYF. This rearrangement joins TRBV5-1 to TRBJ2-3; D remains ambiguous. The CDR3 length is 14 residues. With 4 bases removed from V and 2 bases from J, the gap between germline ends came to 11 bases. Looked up from germline, CDR1 is SGHRS and CDR2 is YFSETQ.